The 25 T cell receptor beta chains below come from one sample, sequenced in a study of blood T cell repertoires in COVID-19. Measured with immunoSEQ multiplex PCR; TCRdb has only the in-frame clones, and not every one. The data show roughly 24,000 clones, with about nine tenths seen just once and about 18% held by the top ten. The sequenced sample consisted of peripheral blood. Receptor source: a woman older than 75 with acute or convalescent COVID-19.

The rearrangement uses TRBV6-2 or TRBV6-3 and TRBJ2-1; possible D gene TRBD2, 6 bases. V was clipped by 6 bases and J by 5 bases, with 23 bases between them. Germline V gives CDR1 MNHEY, CDR2 SVGEGT. The CDR3 sequence is 17 residues long. CDR3 protein: CASSSYSRGILNNEQFF. CDR3 in DNA: TGTGCCAGCAGCTCATATTCCCGGGGGATCTTAAACAATGAGCAGTTCTTC.

The chain joins TRBV2 to TRBJ1-3; D ambiguous. CDR1 is SNHLY, CDR2 FYNNEI, per germline. The CDR3 sequence is 14 residues long. V lost 7 bases and J 0 bases, leaving 10 bases between the germline ends. DNA of the CDR3: TGTGCCAGCATGGGAGGAATCTCTGGAAACACCATATATTTT. Translated: CASMGGISGNTIYF.

A single count supports this clone. The chain joins TRBV7-2 to TRBJ2-3; TRBD2 matches at 9 bases. This CDR3 has 18 residues. Germline CDR1 SGHTA, CDR2 FQGNSA. Unmatched junction bases numbered 11, after V lost 2 bases and J lost 2 bases. The DNA for the CDR3 is TGTGCCAGCAGCTTATTGGCTAGCGGGGTGACCTCCACAGATACGCAGTATTTT. It translates to CASSLLASGVTSTDTQYF.

The rearrangement links TRBV5-4 to TRBJ2-2; 7 bases align to TRBD2. V was clipped by 4 bases and J by 3 bases; unmatched bases: 6. Germline loops: CDR1 SGHNT, CDR2 YYREEE (reference sequence). This CDR3 spans 15 amino acids. The CDR3: CASSQKRDYTGELFF. The CDR3 region has the DNA TGTGCCAGCAGCCAAAAGCGGGATTACACCGGGGAGCTGTTTTTT.

The chain uses TRBV5-1 and TRBJ2-3; TRBD2 matches 8 bases. Unmatched junction bases numbered 9, after V lost 6 bases and J lost 3 bases. Per the germline V gene, CDR1 is SGHRS and CDR2 is YFSETQ. This CDR3 is 15 amino acids long. CDR3 region: CASKDGSGVTDTQYF. CDR3 nucleotide sequence: TGCGCCAGCAAGGATGGTAGCGGGGTAACAGATACGCAGTATTTT.

V gene TRBV25-1 combines with J gene TRBJ2-1; D not certain. The V end was cut by 6 bases, the J end by 3 bases, with 9 bases between. CDR3 length equals 13 residues. Germline CDR1 MGHDK, CDR2 SYGVNS. CDR3 amino acids: CASSEASYNEQFF. The CDR3 DNA is TGTGCCAGCAGCGAGGCCAGCTACAATGAGCAGTTCTTC.

The CDR3 sequence is CASSALRTGPTDTQYF. CDR3 coding DNA: TGTGCCAGCAGCGCTCTTCGGACAGGGCCCACAGATACGCAGTATTTT. V usage is TRBV9 and J usage is TRBJ2-3; 8 nucleotides line up with TRBD1. V dropped 3 bases and J dropped 2; count of bases not matched to a gene: 8. Germline lookup yields CDR1 SGDLS and CDR2 YYNGEE. The CDR3 is made up of 16 amino acids.

This chain uses TRBV7-2 with TRBJ2-3; D might be TRBD2 (6 bases). Trimming left V 4 bases short and J 6 bases short, with 20 bases between. The V gene's germline CDR1 is SGHTA and CDR2 FQGNSA. The CDR3 sequence is 16 residues long. The CDR3 is CASSSDGQGSGDTQYF. In DNA form, the CDR3 reads TGTGCCAGCAGCTCCGATGGACAAGGGAGCGGGGATACGCAGTATTTT.

The rearrangement joins TRBV12-3 or TRBV12-4 to TRBJ1-5; D gene uncertain. V lost 3 bases and J lost 5, with 8 bases in between. The CDR3 has 13 amino acids. CDR3 nucleotides: TGTGCCAGCAGTTTGTTAAGAGATCAGCCCCAGCATTTT. This codes for CASSLLRDQPQHF.

This chain joins TRBV6-6 and TRBJ2-7, with a tentative D call TRBD2 (6 bases). CDR1 and CDR2 from the germline V gene are MNHNY and SVGAGI (reference sequence). There are 15 residues in the CDR3. V lost 10 bases and J lost 5, with 24 bases in between. The CDR3, as DNA: TGTGCCACCTCAGTTACGGAACTAGCTTACCACGAGCAGTACTTC. This translates into CATSVTELAYHEQYF.

The chain employs TRBV7-9 and TRBJ1-5; maybe TRBD1 (6 bases). The CDR3 is 16 amino acids. CDR1 and CDR2 (germline): SEHNR, FQNEAQ (reference sequence). V was shortened by 3 bases and J by 6 bases, with 18 bases between the two germline ends. The CDR3 DNA sequence: TGTGCCAGCAGCTTGGGGGCTGCAGGGGTAGGTCAGCCCCAGCATTTT. Protein sequence: CASSLGAAGVGQPQHF. Using reference TRBV7-9 and TRBJ1-5 for the parts outside the CDR3, the full variable domain is DTGVSQNPRHKITKRGQNVTFRCDPISEHNRLYWYRQTLGQGPEFLTYFQNEAQLEKSRLLSDRFSAERPKGSFSTLEIQRTEQGDSAMYLCASSLGAAGVGQPQHFGDGTRLSIL.

The chain combines TRBV7-2 with TRBJ2-1; TRBD1 aligns across 8 bases. Trimming removed 6 bases from V and 8 bases from J; junction bases left unmatched: 12. In germline, CDR1 is SGHTA, CDR2 FQGNSA. CDR3 length: 15 amino acids. The CDR3 is CASSPSTGVRDEQFF. In nucleotides, the CDR3 is TGTGCCAGCAGTCCATCGACAGGGGTGCGGGATGAGCAGTTCTTC.

The chain joins TRBV6-5 to TRBJ1-2; TRBD1 matches 10 bases. Germline CDR1 MNHEY, CDR2 SVGAGI. V lost 6 bases to trimming and J lost 2 bases; unmatched junction nucleotides: 6. CDR3 length: 15 residues. CDR3 sequence reads: CASRRPGQGNYGYTF. The CDR3 nucleotides are TGTGCCAGCAGGCGCCCGGGACAGGGGAACTATGGCTACACCTTC.

This rearrangement joins TRBV1 to TRBJ2-1; TRBD2, the table's D call, lacks a check against the DNA. TRBV1 is a pseudogene locus. The CDR3 is made up of 16 amino acids. The CDR3 is CTSSQFQRETYNEQFF. The CDR3 DNA reads as TGCACCAGCAGCCAATTCCAGCGGGAGACCTACAATGAGCAGTTCTTC.

The J gene is TRBJ1-2, the V gene TRBV18; 9 nucleotides agree with TRBD1. The germline gives CDR1 KGHSH, CDR2 LQKENI. The CDR3 spans 14 residues. After removal of 5 bases from V and 4 bases from J, the junction contained 5 bases not matched to a gene. The CDR3 nucleotides are TGTGCCAGCTCAACCGGGACAGGGACCTATGGCTACACCTTC. Amino acids: CASSTGTGTYGYTF.

The chain joins TRBV7-2 to TRBJ2-3, with D tentatively TRBD2 (5 bases). This CDR3 is 13 amino acids long. CDR1 is SGHTA and CDR2 is FQGNSA in the germline V gene. V was shortened by 2 bases and J by 5 bases, with 8 bases between the two germline ends. The CDR3 nucleotides read TGTGCCAGCAGCTTACTACGGGGAGATACGCAGTATTTT. It yields the protein CASSLLRGDTQYF.

The chain has TRBV3-1 (or the pseudogene TRBV3-2) and TRBJ1-2, with a weak D call TRBD1 (5 bases). There are 14 residues in the CDR3. Trimming removed 3 bases at V and 4 bases at J, with 12 bases between. CDR1 is LGHDT and CDR2 is YNNKEL in the germline V gene (reference sequence). Here the CDR3 DNA reads TGTGCCAGCAGCCAGGCCTGGGACTCCTATGGCTACACCTTC. Its protein product is CASSQAWDSYGYTF.

This chain connects TRBV5-4 to TRBJ2-7, with 7 bases matching TRBD1. The J segment lost 1 base and the V segment lost 4 bases, leaving 5 bases of the junction unmatched. The CDR3 contains 14 residues. Looked up from germline, CDR1 is SGHNT and CDR2 is YYREEE (reference sequence). CDR3 nucleotides: TGTGCCAGCAGCAGACAGGGCGCGTCCTACGAGCAGTACTTC. Translating gives CASSRQGASYEQYF.

The J gene is TRBJ1-3, the V gene TRBV9; D not resolved. In germline, CDR1 is SGDLS, CDR2 YYNGEE. The V gene lost 1 base and the J gene lost 0 bases, with 8 bases spanning the gap. The CDR3 runs to 15 residues. The CDR3, as DNA: TGTGCCAGCAGCGTAATGGGCATCTCTGGAAACACCATATATTTT. The encoded protein is CASSVMGISGNTIYF.

This clone appeared once. The J gene is TRBJ2-4, the V gene TRBV27, with a possible D match to TRBD1 (6 bases). V was cut by 2 bases and J by 14 bases, with 19 bases left in between. Germline loops: CDR1 MNHEY, CDR2 SMNVEV (reference sequence). The CDR3 runs 14 residues. The CDR3 is CASSLSRGGGMEYF. The CDR3 nucleotides read TGTGCCAGCAGTTTAAGCAGGGGTGGGGGCATGGAGTACTTC.

The chain combines TRBV5-6 with TRBJ1-3; the match to TRBD1 covers 9 bases. CDR1 SGHDT and CDR2 YYEEEE come from the germline V gene. V gave up 3 bases and J gave up 2 bases; unmatched junction bases: 6. This CDR3 contains 16 residues. DNA for the CDR3: TGTGCCAGCAGCTCCCTCGACAGGGGGACTGGAAACACCATATATTTT. It encodes CASSSLDRGTGNTIYF.

The V gene is TRBV6-2 or TRBV6-3, the J gene TRBJ2-3, with D possibly TRBD2 on 6 matching bases. The CDR3 runs 14 residues. The V gene lost 4 bases and the J gene lost 0 bases, with 8 bases spanning the gap. Germline-derived CDR1 and CDR2 are MNHEY and SVGEGT. Here the CDR3 DNA reads TGTGCCAGCAGTTCCGGGAGCAGCACAGATACGCAGTATTTT. Its protein product is CASSSGSSTDTQYF.

This clone turned up a few times. The chain uses TRBV6-2 or TRBV6-3 and TRBJ1-5, with 8 bases identical to TRBD1. From germline, CDR1 is MNHEY and CDR2 SVGEGT. This CDR3 has 18 amino acids. Trimming at V came to 6 bases and at J to 2 bases, leaving 15 bases not matched to a gene. The CDR3, as DNA: TGTGCCAGCAGCCCCGGACAGGGAAAGATAGTCGGCAATCAGCCCCAGCATTTT. As protein: CASSPGQGKIVGNQPQHF.

The chain carries TRBV13 and TRBJ1-2, with unresolved D. Germline V lookup: CDR1 PRHDT, CDR2 FYEKMQ (reference sequence). V was shortened by 5 bases and J by 1 base, with 11 bases between the two germline ends. CDR3 length equals 14 residues. DNA for the CDR3: TGTGCCAGCAGCCCCGGGAGGCATAACTATGGCTACACCTTC. Encoded protein: CASSPGRHNYGYTF. Looking up the rest from reference TRBV13 and TRBJ1-2 gives the full variable domain: AAGVIQSPRHLIKEKRETATLKCYPIPRHDTVYWYQQGPGQDPQFLISFYEKMQSDKGSIPDRFSAQQFSDYHSELNMSSLELGDSALYFCASSPGRHNYGYTFGSGTRLTVV.

The chain has TRBV7-2 and TRBJ2-2, with TRBD2 matching over 7 bases. Germline trimming cut 4 bases from V and 4 bases from J; bases unmatched to any gene: 3. This CDR3 contains 14 residues. Per the germline V gene, CDR1 is SGHTA and CDR2 is FQGNSA. This CDR3 reads CASSYSGFTGELFF. DNA of the CDR3: TGTGCCAGCAGCTATAGCGGGTTCACCGGGGAGCTGTTTTTT. Variable domain in full (rest from reference TRBV7-2 and TRBJ2-2): GAGVSQSPSNKVTEKGKDVELRCDPISGHTALYWYRQSLGQGLEFLIYFQGNSAPDKSGLPSDRFSAERTGGSVSTLTIQRTQQEDSAVYLCASSYSGFTGELFFGEGSRLTVL.